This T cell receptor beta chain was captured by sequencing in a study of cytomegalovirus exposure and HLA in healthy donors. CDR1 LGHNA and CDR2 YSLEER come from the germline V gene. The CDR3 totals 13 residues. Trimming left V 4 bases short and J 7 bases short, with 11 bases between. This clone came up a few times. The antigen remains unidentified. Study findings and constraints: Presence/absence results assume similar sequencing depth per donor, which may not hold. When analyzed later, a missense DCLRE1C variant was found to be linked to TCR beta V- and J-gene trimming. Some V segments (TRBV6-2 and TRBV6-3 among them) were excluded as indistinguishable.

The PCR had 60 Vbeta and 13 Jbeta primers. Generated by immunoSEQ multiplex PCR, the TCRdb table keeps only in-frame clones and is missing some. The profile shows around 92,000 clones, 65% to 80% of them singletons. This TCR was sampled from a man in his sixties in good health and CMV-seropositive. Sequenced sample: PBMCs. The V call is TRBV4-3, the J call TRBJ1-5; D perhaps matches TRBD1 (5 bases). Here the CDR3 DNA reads TGCGCCAGCAGCCCTGAAAGGGGACAGCCCCAGCATTTT. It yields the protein CASSPERGQPQHF.